This passage covers 16 T cell receptor beta chains from one sample sequenced in a study of T cell changes during pregnancy in multiple sclerosis. Profiling relied on immunoSEQ multiplex PCR, and the TCRdb table lists in-frame clones only, not all of them. The top ten clones hold around 17% of a sample with approximately 28,000 clones, roughly nine tenths of them seen once. The specimen comprised CD8+ T cells from peripheral blood mononuclear cells, sampled in the second trimester of pregnancy. Receptors originate from a female donor with multiple sclerosis, enrolled in a pregnancy study.

The chain couples TRBV7-3 to TRBJ2-3; D unclear. The CDR3 sequence is 16 residues long. Trimming left V 0 bases short and J 0 bases short, with 10 bases between. Looked up from germline, CDR1 is SGHTA and CDR2 is FQGTGA. This CDR3 reads CASSLTFGGSTDTQYF. The CDR3 bases are TGTGCCAGCAGCTTAACGTTCGGCGGAAGCACAGATACGCAGTATTTT.

The chain has TRBV27 and TRBJ2-7; a possible D gene is TRBD1 (6 bases). The CDR3 has 13 amino acids. Per germline, CDR1 MNHEY and CDR2 SMNVEV (reference sequence). Trimming left V 5 bases short and J 9 bases short, with 17 bases between. CDR3 region: CASSPAGTSGQYF. The CDR3 DNA is TGTGCCAGCAGTCCAGCCGGGACATCGGGGCAGTACTTC.

This chain joins TRBV7-8 and TRBJ2-1, with 8 bases fitting TRBD2. Trimming at V came to 5 bases and at J to 3 bases, leaving 9 bases not matched to a gene. The CDR3 has 16 residues. From germline, CDR1 is SGHVS and CDR2 FQNEAQ. CDR3 amino acids: CASSPPSLAGYNEQFF. CDR3 coding DNA: TGTGCCAGCAGCCCCCCAAGCCTAGCGGGCTACAATGAGCAGTTCTTC.

The chain is built from TRBV5-4 and TRBJ1-1; a possible D gene is TRBD1 (5 bases). The germline V gene has CDR1 SGHNT and CDR2 YYREEE (reference sequence). Trimming stripped 3 bases from V and 7 bases from J, with 10 bases between. The CDR3 has 12 residues. The CDR3: CASSYRFGEAFF. The CDR3 coding sequence is TGTGCCAGCAGCTACAGGTTCGGTGAAGCTTTCTTT.

The chain joins TRBV19 to TRBJ2-1; TRBD2 aligns across 10 bases. The CDR3 extends over 17 amino acids. Germline values: CDR1 LNHDA, CDR2 SQIVND (reference sequence). V gave up 2 bases and J gave up 4 bases; unmatched junction bases: 8. The CDR3 region is CASSINSWTSGYNEQFF. As DNA, the CDR3 is TGTGCCAGTAGTATAAACTCTTGGACTAGCGGATACAATGAGCAGTTCTTC.

This clone came up once. The chain links TRBV27 to TRBJ1-2; unclear D gene. CDR3 size: 14 residues. Germline V lookup: CDR1 MNHEY, CDR2 SMNVEV (reference sequence). Trimming pared 4 bases from V and 5 bases from J, leaving 14 bases between. Here the CDR3 reads CASSSGGILYGYTF. The CDR3 nucleotides read TGTGCCAGCAGTTCCGGCGGGATCTTATATGGCTACACCTTC.

The chain couples TRBV4-2 to TRBJ2-2; D is unresolved. Germline values: CDR1 LGHNA, CDR2 YNFKEQ. V lost 5 bases and J lost 5, with 6 bases in between. The CDR3 has 12 amino acids. Written as DNA, the CDR3 is TGTGCCAGCAGCGTTACAACCGGGGAGCTGTTTTTT. Protein: CASSVTTGELFF.

The V call is TRBV10-3, the J call TRBJ2-7, with 7 bases identical to TRBD1. Looked up from germline, CDR1 is ENHRY and CDR2 is SYGVKD. V was pared by 0 bases and J by 3 bases, with 14 bases of the junction left unmatched. The length of the CDR3 is 18 residues. CDR3 sequence reads: CAISESIPGTVILYEQYF. The CDR3 bases are TGTGCCATCAGTGAGTCGATCCCCGGGACAGTTATCCTCTACGAGCAGTACTTC.

The CDR3 coding sequence is TGTGCCAGCAGCCCGGGACTAGGAACGGTTATAGATACGCAGTATTTT. Protein: CASSPGLGTVIDTQYF. This rearrangement joins TRBV11-1 to TRBJ2-3, with 8 bases lining up with TRBD2. V was pared by 5 bases and J by 5 bases, with 12 bases of the junction left unmatched. CDR3 size: 16 residues. Germline assignment: CDR1 SGHAT and CDR2 FQDESV (reference sequence).

The CDR3 region is CASSPKGGRANTGELFF. The CDR3 DNA reads as TGTGCCAGCAGCCCCAAGGGCGGGAGAGCGAACACCGGGGAGCTGTTTTTT. The rearrangement uses TRBV7-9 and TRBJ2-2, with 7 bases fitting TRBD2. The CDR3 sequence is 17 residues long. Germline CDR1 is SEHNR and CDR2 is FQNEAQ (reference sequence). The V and J ends lost 5 bases and 0 bases, in that order; junction bases with no gene match: 9.

This clone was counted a single time. The chain uses TRBV11-2 and TRBJ2-3; TRBD2 matches 9 bases. Germline-derived CDR1 and CDR2 are SGHAT and FQNNGV. V lost 4 bases to trimming and J lost 2 bases; unmatched junction nucleotides: 4. The CDR3 covers 15 residues. CDR3 nucleotides: TGTGCCAGCAGCTCCCTAGCGGGAATCACAGATACGCAGTATTTT. It encodes CASSSLAGITDTQYF.

V usage is TRBV27 and J usage is TRBJ1-1; 7 bases are shared with TRBD1. From germline, CDR1 is MNHEY and CDR2 SMNVEV (reference sequence). CDR3 length: 15 residues. V trimming: 5 bases; J trimming: 1 base; junction bases outside the gene matches: 7. In DNA form, the CDR3 reads TGTGCCAGCAGTCCCAGGACAGGATCGAACACTGAAGCTTTCTTT. Its protein product is CASSPRTGSNTEAFF.

The chain employs TRBV7-2 and TRBJ2-7; TRBD1 agrees at 9 bases. CDR1 SGHTA and CDR2 FQGNSA come from the germline V gene. This CDR3 region has 15 residues. Trimming took 1 base from V and 2 from J; bases not matched to a gene: 3. CDR3 loop: CASSLEGQGAYEQYF. The CDR3 region has the DNA TGTGCCAGCAGCTTAGAGGGACAGGGAGCCTACGAGCAGTACTTC.

This sequence joins TRBV7-9 and TRBJ2-5; TRBD1 might be the D (5 bases). From germline, CDR1 is SEHNR and CDR2 FQNEAQ (reference sequence). The CDR3 is 14 amino acids. V lost 1 base and J 3 bases, leaving 9 bases between the germline ends. CDR3 residues: CASSLVGQKETQYF. DNA of the CDR3: TGTGCCAGCAGCTTAGTGGGGCAGAAAGAGACCCAGTACTTC.

V is TRBV27 and J is TRBJ2-1; 8 bases match TRBD2. The CDR3 length is 16 residues. The germline CDR1 and CDR2 sequences are MNHEY and SMNVEV (reference sequence). V shed 6 bases, J shed 2 bases, and the junction held 9 bases outside the gene matches. The CDR3 bases are TGTGCCAGCAGGCCCGGAGCGGGGGCCCCCTACAATGAGCAGTTCTTC. As protein: CASRPGAGAPYNEQFF.

The chain employs TRBV5-5 and TRBJ2-1; 11 nucleotides agree with TRBD2. The V and J ends lost 3 bases and 14 bases, in that order; junction bases with no gene match: 13. This CDR3 is built from 15 residues. Germline V CDR1 and CDR2: SGHKS, YYEKEE (reference sequence). Here the CDR3 DNA reads TGTGCCAGCAGCTCGACTAGCGGGAACTGGGGGGGAAAGTTCTTC. It encodes CASSSTSGNWGGKFF.